A selection of T cell receptor beta chains follows, all from one sample in a study of patients and donors after allogeneic stem cell transplantation. TCRdb reprocessed the RT-PCR reads via MiXCR and lists one record per CDR3 protein. This table has roughly 200,000 distinct CDR3 sequences, 38% appearing once. Material for sequencing was blood, either unsorted or a sorted T cell fraction (not recorded which). The receptors stem from a human donor who was either an allogeneic HSCT recipient or a stem cell or donor lymphocyte infusion donor (not recorded which). It is not recorded whose cells these are; they may come from a transplant donor. The conserved cysteine and the conserved F or W are not part of the CDR3 here. The order of the fields is J gene, V gene, CDR3 protein.

TRBJ2-3	TRBV6-5	ASRAGADTQY
TRBJ2-3	TRBV7-7	ASSLAATSTDTQY
TRBJ1-6	TRBV27	ASSLYQDSAYNSPLH
TRBJ1-5	TRBV28	ASSFGDNNQPQH
TRBJ1-2	TRBV18	ASSPGQLVYGYT
TRBJ1-5	TRBV27	ASSATGAYSNQPQH
TRBJ1-1	TRBV5-1	ASSEQGNTEAF
TRBJ2-2	TRBV5-1	ASSSGDTGELF
TRBJ1-4	TRBV4-3	ASSQDWREKLF
TRBJ1-4	TRBV28	ASSPGQGEKLF
TRBJ1-2	TRBV5-1	ASSQDRAGYT
TRBJ1-1	TRBV5-6	ASSFGANRRTEAF
TRBJ1-1	TRBV5-1	ASSSSGGDLPMDTEAF
TRBJ2-2	TRBV7-9	ASSPTRQSSNTGELF